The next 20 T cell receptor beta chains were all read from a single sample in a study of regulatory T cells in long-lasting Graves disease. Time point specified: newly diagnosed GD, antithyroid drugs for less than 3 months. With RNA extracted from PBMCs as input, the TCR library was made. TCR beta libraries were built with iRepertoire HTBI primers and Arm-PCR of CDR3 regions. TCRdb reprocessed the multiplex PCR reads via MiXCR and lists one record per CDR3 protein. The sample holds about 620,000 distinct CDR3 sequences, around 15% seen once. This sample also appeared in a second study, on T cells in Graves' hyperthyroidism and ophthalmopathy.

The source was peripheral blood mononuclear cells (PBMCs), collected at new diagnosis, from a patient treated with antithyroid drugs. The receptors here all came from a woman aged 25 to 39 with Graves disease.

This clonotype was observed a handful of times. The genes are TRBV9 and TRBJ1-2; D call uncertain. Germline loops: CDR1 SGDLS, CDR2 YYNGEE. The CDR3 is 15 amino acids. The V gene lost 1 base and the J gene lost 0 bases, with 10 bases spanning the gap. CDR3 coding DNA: TGTGCCAGCAGCGTACAGGAGGGAGCTAACTATGGCTACACCTTC. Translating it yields CASSVQEGANYGYTF.

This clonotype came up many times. The CDR3 protein is CASSLGHRTLENEQFF. CDR3 nucleotide sequence: TGTGCCAGCAGCTTAGGTCACCGGACCCTAGAGAATGAGCAGTTCTTC. The chain employs TRBV7-2 and TRBJ2-1; no clear D. The CDR3 runs to 16 residues. CDR1 is SGHTA, CDR2 FQGNSA, per germline. V was shortened by 1 base and J by 7 bases, with 17 bases between the two germline ends.

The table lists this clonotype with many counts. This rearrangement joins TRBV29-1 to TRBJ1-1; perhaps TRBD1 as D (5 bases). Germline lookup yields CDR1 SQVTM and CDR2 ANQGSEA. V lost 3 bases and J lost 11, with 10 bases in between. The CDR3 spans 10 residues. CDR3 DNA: TGCAGCGTTGAGAGACACAGGGCTTTCTTT. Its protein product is CSVERHRAFF.

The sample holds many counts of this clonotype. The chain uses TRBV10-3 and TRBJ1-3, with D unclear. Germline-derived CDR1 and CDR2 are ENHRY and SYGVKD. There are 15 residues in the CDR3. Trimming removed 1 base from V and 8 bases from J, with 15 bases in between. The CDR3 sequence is CAISELSAARDTIYF. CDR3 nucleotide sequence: TGTGCCATCAGTGAGTTATCAGCGGCTAGAGACACCATATATTTT.

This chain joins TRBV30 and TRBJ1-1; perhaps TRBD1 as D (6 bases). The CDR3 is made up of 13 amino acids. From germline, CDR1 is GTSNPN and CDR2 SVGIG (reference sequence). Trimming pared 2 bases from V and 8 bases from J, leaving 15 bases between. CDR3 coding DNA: TGTGCCTGGAGTCTCCAGGGGAGGGGCGAAGCTTTCTTT. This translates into CAWSLQGRGEAFF.

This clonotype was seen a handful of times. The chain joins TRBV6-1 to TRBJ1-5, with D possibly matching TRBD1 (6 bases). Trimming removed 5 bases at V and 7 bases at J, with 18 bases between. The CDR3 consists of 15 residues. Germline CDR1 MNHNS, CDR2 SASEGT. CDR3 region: CASSRRGGAGQPQHF. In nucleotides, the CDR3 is TGTGCCAGCAGTAGACGGGGGGGGGCTGGGCAGCCCCAGCATTTT.

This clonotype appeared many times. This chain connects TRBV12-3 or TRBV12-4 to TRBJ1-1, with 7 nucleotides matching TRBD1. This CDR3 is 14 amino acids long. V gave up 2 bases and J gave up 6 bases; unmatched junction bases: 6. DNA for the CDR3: TGTGCCAGCAGTTTAAGGCCAGGGGGATCTGAAGCTTTCTTT. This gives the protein CASSLRPGGSEAFF.

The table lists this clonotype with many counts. The CDR3 nucleotides read TGTGCCAGCAGGTTTACCTTGACGATTCCTCTCCACTTT. Amino acid sequence: CASRFTLTIPLHF. V and J are TRBV28 and TRBJ1-6; D not certain. Germline CDR1 MDHEN, CDR2 SYDVKM. The CDR3 sequence is 13 residues long. The V gene lost 6 bases and the J gene lost 16 bases, with 19 bases spanning the gap.

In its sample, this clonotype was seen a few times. The CDR3 sequence: CASSVQGGGNTIYF. Written as DNA, the CDR3 is TGTGCCAGCAGCGTCCAGGGTGGGGGAAACACCATATATTTT. The V gene is TRBV12-3 or TRBV12-4, the J gene TRBJ1-3; weak D call: TRBD1 (5 bases). CDR3 length: 14 amino acids. Trimming stripped 6 bases from V and 4 bases from J, with 13 bases between.

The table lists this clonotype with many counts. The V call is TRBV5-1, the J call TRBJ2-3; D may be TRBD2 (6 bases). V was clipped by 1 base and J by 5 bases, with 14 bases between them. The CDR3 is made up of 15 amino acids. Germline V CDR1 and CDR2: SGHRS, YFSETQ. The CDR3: CASSLMGGPGDTQYF. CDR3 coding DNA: TGCGCCAGCAGCTTGATGGGGGGACCCGGAGATACGCAGTATTTT.

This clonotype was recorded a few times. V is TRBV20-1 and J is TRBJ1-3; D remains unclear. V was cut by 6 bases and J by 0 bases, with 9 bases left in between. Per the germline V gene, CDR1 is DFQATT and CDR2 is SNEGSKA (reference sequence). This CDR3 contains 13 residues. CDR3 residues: CSAGRNSGNTIYF. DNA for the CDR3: TGCAGTGCCGGAAGGAACTCTGGAAACACCATATATTTT.

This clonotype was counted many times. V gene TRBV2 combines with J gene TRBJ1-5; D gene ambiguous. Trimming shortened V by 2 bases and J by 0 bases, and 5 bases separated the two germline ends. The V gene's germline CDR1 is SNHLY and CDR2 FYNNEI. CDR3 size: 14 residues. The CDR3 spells CASSEHYSNQPQHF. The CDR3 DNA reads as TGTGCCAGCAGTGAACACTATAGCAATCAGCCCCAGCATTTT.

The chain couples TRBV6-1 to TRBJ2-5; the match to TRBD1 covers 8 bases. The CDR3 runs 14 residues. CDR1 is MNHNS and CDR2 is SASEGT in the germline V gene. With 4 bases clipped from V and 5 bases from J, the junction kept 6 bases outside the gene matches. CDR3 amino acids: CASSATGAVETQYF. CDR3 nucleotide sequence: TGTGCCAGCAGTGCGACAGGGGCTGTGGAGACCCAGTACTTC.

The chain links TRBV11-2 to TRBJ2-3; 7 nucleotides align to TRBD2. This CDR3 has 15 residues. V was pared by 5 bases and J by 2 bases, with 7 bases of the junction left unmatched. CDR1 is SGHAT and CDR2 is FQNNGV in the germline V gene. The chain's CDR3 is CASSPGTTFTDTQYF. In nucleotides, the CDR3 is TGTGCCAGCAGCCCTGGGACTACCTTCACAGATACGCAGTATTTT.

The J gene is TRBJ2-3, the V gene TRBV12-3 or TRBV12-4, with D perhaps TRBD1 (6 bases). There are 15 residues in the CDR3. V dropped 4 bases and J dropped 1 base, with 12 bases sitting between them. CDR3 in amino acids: CASSSSDRRTDTQYF. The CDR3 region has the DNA TGTGCCAGCAGTTCCTCGGACAGACGCACAGATACGCAGTATTTT.

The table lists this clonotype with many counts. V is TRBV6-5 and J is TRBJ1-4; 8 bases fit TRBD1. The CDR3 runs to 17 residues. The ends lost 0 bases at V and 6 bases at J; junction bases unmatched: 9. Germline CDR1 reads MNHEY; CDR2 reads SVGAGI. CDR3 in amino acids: CASSYSSPGTGHEKLFF. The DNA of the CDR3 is TGTGCCAGCAGTTACTCGTCTCCCGGGACAGGCCATGAAAAACTGTTTTTT.

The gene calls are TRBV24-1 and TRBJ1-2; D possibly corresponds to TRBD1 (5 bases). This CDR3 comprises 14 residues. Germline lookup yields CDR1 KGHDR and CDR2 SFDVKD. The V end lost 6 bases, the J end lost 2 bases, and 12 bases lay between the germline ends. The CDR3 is CATSPKQVNYGYTF. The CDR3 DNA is TGTGCCACCAGTCCTAAACAGGTGAACTATGGCTACACCTTC.

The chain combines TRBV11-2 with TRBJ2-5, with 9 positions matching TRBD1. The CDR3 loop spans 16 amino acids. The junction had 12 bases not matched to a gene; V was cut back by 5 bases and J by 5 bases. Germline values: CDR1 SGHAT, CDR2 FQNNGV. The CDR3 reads CASSHGVGTGYETQYF. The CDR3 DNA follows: TGTGCCAGCAGCCACGGGGTCGGGACAGGGTATGAGACCCAGTACTTC. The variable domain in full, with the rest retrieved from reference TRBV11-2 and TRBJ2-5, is EAGVAQSPRYKIIEKRQSVAFWCNPISGHATLYWYQQILGQGPKLLIQFQNNGVVDDSQLPKDRFSAERLKGVDSTLKIQPAKLEDSAVYLCASSHGVGTGYETQYFGPGTRLLVL.

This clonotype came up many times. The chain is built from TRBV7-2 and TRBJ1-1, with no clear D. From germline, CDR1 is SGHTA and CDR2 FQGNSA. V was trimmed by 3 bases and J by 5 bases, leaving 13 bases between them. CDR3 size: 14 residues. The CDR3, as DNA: TGTGCCAGCAGCTTTATCTTGGGAGGAACTGAAGCTTTCTTT. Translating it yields CASSFILGGTEAFF.

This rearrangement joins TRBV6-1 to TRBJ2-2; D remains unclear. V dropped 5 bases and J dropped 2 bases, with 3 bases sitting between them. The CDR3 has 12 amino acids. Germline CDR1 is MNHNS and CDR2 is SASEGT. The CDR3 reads CASSINTGELFF. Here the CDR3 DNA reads TGTGCCAGCAGTATAAACACCGGGGAGCTGTTTTTT.